The rows below give T cell receptor beta chains drawn from one sample of a study of T cell responses to AZD1222 COVID-19 vaccine. Repertoires were generated with immunoSEQ multiplex PCR, while TCRdb's copy carries only in-frame clones and drops some. Found here are fewer than 110,000 clones, about nine tenths of them singletons; the top ten hold 4% to 5.5%. Sequenced material: peripheral blood, taken on day 0 of AZD1222 vaccination. These receptor sequences come from an adult in good health. Both conserved end residues are part of each CDR3. D genes are given only for firm matches. Part of the rows lack a size; the others show once, few, many or a class for expanded clones.

len: 14; j_gene: TRBJ1-3; v_gene: TRBV18; abundance: .; d_gene: TRBD1; CDR3nt: TGTGCCAGCTCACCAGACAGGGCTGGAAACACCATATATTTT; CDR3aa: CASSPDRAGNTIYF
len: 13; j_gene: TRBJ1-2; v_gene: TRBV27; abundance: .; d_gene: TRBD1; CDR3nt: TGTGCCAGCAAATTAGCAGGGGGGTATGGCTACACCTTC; CDR3aa: CASKLAGGYGYTF
len: 19; j_gene: TRBJ2-1; v_gene: TRBV4-3; abundance: .; d_gene: .; CDR3nt: TGCGCCAGCAGCCAAGAAGTCCTGTTTGGGGCAGGCCGACCGGGTGAGCAGTTCTTC; CDR3aa: CASSQEVLFGAGRPGEQFF
len: 15; j_gene: TRBJ2-2; v_gene: TRBV19; abundance: once; d_gene: .; CDR3nt: TGTGCCAGTAGAGCAGGACACTCCGGGGCAGGGGAGCTGTTTTTT; CDR3aa: CASRAGHSGAGELFF
len: 11; j_gene: TRBJ1-1; v_gene: TRBV7-9; abundance: .; d_gene: .; CDR3nt: TGTGCCAGCAGCCGCGGCACTGAAGCTTTCTTT; CDR3aa: CASSRGTEAFF
len: 14; j_gene: TRBJ1-1; v_gene: TRBV4-1; abundance: .; d_gene: .; CDR3nt: TGCGCCAGCAGCCTAAGGATAGGGAACACTGAAGCTTTCTTT; CDR3aa: CASSLRIGNTEAFF
len: 15; j_gene: TRBJ1-1; v_gene: TRBV7-9; abundance: few; d_gene: .; CDR3nt: TGTGCCAGCAGCCCCGGACAGCTTGAGAACACTGAAGCTTTCTTT; CDR3aa: CASSPGQLENTEAFF
len: 13; j_gene: TRBJ1-1; v_gene: TRBV28; abundance: once; d_gene: .; CDR3nt: TGTGCCAGCAGTGTTCAGGGAAACACTGAAGCTTTCTTT; CDR3aa: CASSVQGNTEAFF
len: 19; j_gene: TRBJ1-6; v_gene: TRBV6-1; abundance: once; d_gene: .; CDR3nt: TGTGCCAGCAGTGAAGTGAGGAGTGGGGGGGCTAGAAGTAATTCACCCCTCCACTTT; CDR3aa: CASSEVRSGGARSNSPLHF
len: 15; j_gene: TRBJ1-2; v_gene: TRBV2; abundance: once; d_gene: TRBD1; CDR3nt: TGTGCCAGCAGGACTTCCGGGACAGGGCTCTATGGCTACACCTTC; CDR3aa: CASRTSGTGLYGYTF
len: 16; j_gene: TRBJ1-4; v_gene: TRBV4-2; abundance: once; d_gene: .; CDR3nt: TGTGCCAGCAGCCAAGAGGACAGACCCGAGGGTGAAAAACTGTTTTTT; CDR3aa: CASSQEDRPEGEKLFF
len: 14; j_gene: TRBJ2-7; v_gene: TRBV7-2; abundance: .; d_gene: TRBD1; CDR3nt: TGTGCCAGCAAAAGGGACAGGGGGCTCAACGAGCAGTACTTC; CDR3aa: CASKRDRGLNEQYF
len: 13; j_gene: TRBJ1-1; v_gene: TRBV19; abundance: .; d_gene: .; CDR3nt: TGTGCCAGTAGTATTGAGGGGCGGACTGAAGCTTTCTTT; CDR3aa: CASSIEGRTEAFF
len: 13; j_gene: TRBJ2-2; v_gene: TRBV6-4; abundance: medium-sized; d_gene: .; CDR3nt: TGTGCCAGCAGCCGGGACAACACCGGGGAGCTGTTTTTT; CDR3aa: CASSRDNTGELFF
len: 16; j_gene: TRBJ1-4; v_gene: TRBV19; abundance: .; d_gene: .; CDR3nt: TGTGCCAGTAGTGGAACAGGGTCTCGGGGTAATGAAAAACTGTTTTTT; CDR3aa: CASSGTGSRGNEKLFF
len: 14; j_gene: TRBJ2-7; v_gene: TRBV5-5; abundance: .; d_gene: TRBD2; CDR3nt: TGTGCCAGCAGCTGGGGACTAGCGGGATTCGAGCAGTACTTC; CDR3aa: CASSWGLAGFEQYF
len: 17; j_gene: TRBJ1-5; v_gene: TRBV28; abundance: .; d_gene: TRBD1; CDR3nt: TGTGCCAGCAGTTTGGGACAGATCCTAATTAGCAATCAGCCCCAGCATTTT; CDR3aa: CASSLGQILISNQPQHF
len: 15; j_gene: TRBJ2-3; v_gene: TRBV4-1; abundance: .; d_gene: .; CDR3nt: TGCGCCAGCAGCCAAGTCCCCGGGAGCACAGATACGCAGTATTTT; CDR3aa: CASSQVPGSTDTQYF
len: 16; j_gene: TRBJ2-3; v_gene: TRBV3-1/TRBV3-2; abundance: .; d_gene: TRBD2; CDR3nt: TGTGCCAGCAGCGCTGGAAGACTAGCGGGCACAGATACGCAGTATTTT; CDR3aa: CASSAGRLAGTDTQYF
len: 15; j_gene: TRBJ2-3; v_gene: TRBV29-1; abundance: .; d_gene: .; CDR3nt: TGCAGCGTTGAAGATCTACCGGGGTTCACAGATACGCAGTATTTT; CDR3aa: CSVEDLPGFTDTQYF
len: 16; j_gene: TRBJ1-2; v_gene: TRBV7-3; abundance: once; d_gene: .; CDR3nt: TGTGCCAGCAGCTTAGGCGGACCGCACGCTAACTATGGCTACACCTTC; CDR3aa: CASSLGGPHANYGYTF
len: 12; j_gene: TRBJ1-2; v_gene: TRBV29-1; abundance: .; d_gene: .; CDR3nt: TGCAGCGCATGGGGAGGCGAAAATGGCTACACCTTC; CDR3aa: CSAWGGENGYTF
len: 14; j_gene: TRBJ1-1; v_gene: TRBV15; abundance: once; d_gene: .; CDR3nt: TGTGCCACCAGCAGAGATCGGGAGGGGACTGAAGCTTTCTTT; CDR3aa: CATSRDREGTEAFF
len: 15; j_gene: TRBJ1-5; v_gene: TRBV13; abundance: .; d_gene: .; CDR3nt: TGTGCCAGCAGCTACACCCGGCAGATCAATCAGCCCCAGCATTTT; CDR3aa: CASSYTRQINQPQHF
len: 14; j_gene: TRBJ1-3; v_gene: TRBV6-1; abundance: .; d_gene: .; CDR3nt: TGTGCCAGCAGTGAACAGGGGTTTGGAAACACCATATATTTT; CDR3aa: CASSEQGFGNTIYF
len: 13; j_gene: TRBJ1-1; v_gene: TRBV19; abundance: .; d_gene: .; CDR3nt: TGTGCCAGTAGTGACAGGAGGGGAACTGAAGCTTTCTTT; CDR3aa: CASSDRRGTEAFF
len: 14; j_gene: TRBJ1-2; v_gene: TRBV5-1; abundance: .; d_gene: .; CDR3nt: TGCGCCAGCAGCTTGGTTTCGGGTAACTATGGCTACACCTTC; CDR3aa: CASSLVSGNYGYTF
len: 15; j_gene: TRBJ2-2; v_gene: TRBV4-2; abundance: .; d_gene: .; CDR3nt: TGTGCCAGCAGCCAAAGCCAGGCCGAAGGCGGGGAGCTGTTTTTT; CDR3aa: CASSQSQAEGGELFF
len: 16; j_gene: TRBJ2-1; v_gene: TRBV6-6; abundance: .; d_gene: .; CDR3nt: TGTGCCAGCAGCCAGGGGGCGGGAGGCCAGTACAATGAGCAGTTCTTC; CDR3aa: CASSQGAGGQYNEQFF
len: 18; j_gene: TRBJ2-5; v_gene: TRBV24-1; abundance: .; d_gene: TRBD2; CDR3nt: TGTGCCACCAGTAACCCACAATCGGGACTAGCGGGAAAGGAGACCCAGTACTTC; CDR3aa: CATSNPQSGLAGKETQYF
len: 11; j_gene: TRBJ2-1; v_gene: TRBV6-5; abundance: once; d_gene: .; CDR3nt: TGTGCCAGCAGAACTACAAATGAGCAGTTCTTC; CDR3aa: CASRTTNEQFF
len: 14; j_gene: TRBJ1-2; v_gene: TRBV2; abundance: .; d_gene: TRBD1; CDR3nt: TGTGCCAGCAGTAGACGGACAGGATGGTATGGCTACACCTTC; CDR3aa: CASSRRTGWYGYTF
len: 12; j_gene: TRBJ2-7; v_gene: TRBV5-1; abundance: .; d_gene: .; CDR3nt: TGCGCCAGCAGCCCGGGAGTGTACGAGCAGTACTTC; CDR3aa: CASSPGVYEQYF
len: 10; j_gene: TRBJ1-4; v_gene: TRBV2; abundance: .; d_gene: .; CDR3nt: TGTGCCAGCAGGGGCGAAAAACTGTTTTTT; CDR3aa: CASRGEKLFF
len: 13; j_gene: TRBJ2-7; v_gene: TRBV12-3/TRBV12-4; abundance: once; d_gene: .; CDR3nt: TGTGCCAGCAGTCGCGCCGGACCTTACGAGCAGTACTTC; CDR3aa: CASSRAGPYEQYF
len: 18; j_gene: TRBJ2-2; v_gene: TRBV18; abundance: once; d_gene: .; CDR3nt: TGTGCCAGCTCACCATTCAGGGACTTAAATAGGAACACCGGGGAGCTGTTTTTT; CDR3aa: CASSPFRDLNRNTGELFF
len: 12; j_gene: TRBJ2-1; v_gene: TRBV30; abundance: .; d_gene: .; CDR3nt: TGTGCCTTTTCGTCCTCGGCCAATGAGCAGTTCTTC; CDR3aa: CAFSSSANEQFF
len: 13; j_gene: TRBJ2-5; v_gene: TRBV7-2; abundance: .; d_gene: .; CDR3nt: TGTGCCAGCAGCCTTTGGCACCAAGAGACCCAGTACTTC; CDR3aa: CASSLWHQETQYF
len: 11; j_gene: TRBJ1-2; v_gene: TRBV2; abundance: .; d_gene: .; CDR3nt: TGTGCCAGCAGGGCCACAGGTAGTTGCACCTTC; CDR3aa: CASRATGSCTF
len: 16; j_gene: TRBJ1-6; v_gene: TRBV10-3; abundance: few; d_gene: TRBD1; CDR3nt: TGTGCCATCAGCCTCCGGGACAGGGTATCTAATTCACCCCTCCACTTT; CDR3aa: CAISLRDRVSNSPLHF
len: 15; j_gene: TRBJ2-7; v_gene: TRBV5-6; abundance: .; d_gene: .; CDR3nt: TGTGCCAGCAGCTTTTGGGGGGCTAGCATGTACGAGCAGTACTTC; CDR3aa: CASSFWGASMYEQYF
len: 14; j_gene: TRBJ1-5; v_gene: TRBV7-2; abundance: .; d_gene: TRBD1; CDR3nt: TGTGCCAGCAGCCGGACAGGGGGCAATCAGCCCCAGCATTTT; CDR3aa: CASSRTGGNQPQHF
len: 13; j_gene: TRBJ1-1; v_gene: TRBV29-1; abundance: once; d_gene: .; CDR3nt: TGCAGCGTATCCCTCGGAGGGGGCACTGAAGCTTTCTTT; CDR3aa: CSVSLGGGTEAFF
len: 14; j_gene: TRBJ1-2; v_gene: TRBV7-8; abundance: .; d_gene: TRBD1; CDR3nt: TGTGCCAGCAGCAAAGGACAGGGCCACTATGGCTACACCTTC; CDR3aa: CASSKGQGHYGYTF
len: 16; j_gene: TRBJ1-2; v_gene: TRBV6-1; abundance: once; d_gene: .; CDR3nt: TGTGCCAGCAGTGAACCAGGAACGGGGGACCTTGATGGCTACACCTTC; CDR3aa: CASSEPGTGDLDGYTF
len: 14; j_gene: TRBJ2-7; v_gene: TRBV30; abundance: .; d_gene: TRBD1; CDR3nt: TGTGCCTGGAGTATGGGACAGGGGGGGAACGAGCAGTACTTC; CDR3aa: CAWSMGQGGNEQYF
len: 13; j_gene: TRBJ1-2; v_gene: TRBV29-1; abundance: .; d_gene: .; CDR3nt: TGCAGCGTGCCGGCACAGGGAATCTATGGCTACACCTTC; CDR3aa: CSVPAQGIYGYTF
len: 13; j_gene: TRBJ1-2; v_gene: TRBV6-5; abundance: .; d_gene: .; CDR3nt: TGTGCCAGTAGACACTCCGACGACTATGGCTACACCTTC; CDR3aa: CASRHSDDYGYTF
len: 16; j_gene: TRBJ1-2; v_gene: TRBV6-5; abundance: .; d_gene: .; CDR3nt: TGTGCCAGCAGTTACTCAGGGGGGGCGACATCCTATGGCTACACCTTC; CDR3aa: CASSYSGGATSYGYTF
len: 14; j_gene: TRBJ2-7; v_gene: TRBV13; abundance: .; d_gene: TRBD1; CDR3nt: TGTGCCAGCAGCCTAGGACAGGATTTCGGGGAGCAGTACTTC; CDR3aa: CASSLGQDFGEQYF
len: 15; j_gene: TRBJ1-1; v_gene: TRBV5-1; abundance: .; d_gene: .; CDR3nt: TGCGCCAGCAGCCCTCAGGGGTCGGTGAACACTGAAGCTTTCTTT; CDR3aa: CASSPQGSVNTEAFF
len: 12; j_gene: TRBJ2-3; v_gene: TRBV7-2; abundance: .; d_gene: .; CDR3nt: TGTGCCAGCAGCCGATACACAGATACGCAGTATTTT; CDR3aa: CASSRYTDTQYF
len: 15; j_gene: TRBJ2-3; v_gene: TRBV5-1; abundance: .; d_gene: .; CDR3nt: TGCGCCAGCAGCTCAGGGGGAGGGTTGACAGATACGCAGTATTTT; CDR3aa: CASSSGGGLTDTQYF
len: 16; j_gene: TRBJ2-3; v_gene: TRBV24-1; abundance: .; d_gene: TRBD2; CDR3nt: TGTGCCACCAGTGATTCTGGTAGGGCGGGGGGTGATACGCAGTATTTT; CDR3aa: CATSDSGRAGGDTQYF